This TCR beta chain emerged from a study of blood T cell repertoires in COVID-19. About the research overall: Specimens from acute and convalescent COVID-19 originated in the United States, Italy and Spain. PBMCs, B-cell-depleted T cells, or T cells were the source of the cDNA or gDNA that made up the material.

The authors' processing: Amplified reference gene primers provided the basis for estimating nucleated cell counts. The table came from immunoSEQ multiplex PCR; TCRdb's copy has only in-frame clones and leaves some out. V and J calls and clone size come straight from that table; D and trimming were deduced from the DNA. The repertoire holds around 250,000 clones, with 84% as singletons. The CDR3 consists of 12 residues. Trimming cost V 3 bases and J 4 bases, with 7 bases left between them. V and J are TRBV12-3 or TRBV12-4 and TRBJ2-7; D might be TRBD1 (5 bases). Sequencing used peripheral blood. The sequence derives from a woman aged 40 to 49 who had recovered from COVID-19. The CDR3 DNA sequence: TGTGCCAGCAGTTTGAACAGGTACGAGCAGTACTTC. Its protein is CASSLNRYEQYF.